The next 18 T cell receptor beta chains were all read from a single sample in a study of blood T cell repertoires in COVID-19. TCRdb keeps only in-frame clones here, not all; method: immunoSEQ multiplex PCR. The sample contains approximately 81,000 clones, about 89% of which appear only once. The specimen sequenced was PBMCs or T cells enriched from blood (not recorded which). Receptors originate from a woman aged 45 to 65 with acute COVID-19.

The J gene is TRBJ1-2, the V gene TRBV7-2, with TRBD1 matching over 9 bases. This CDR3 contains 16 residues. Unmatched junction bases numbered 6, after V lost 1 base and J lost 3 bases. CDR1 SGHTA and CDR2 FQGNSA come from the germline V gene. CDR3 nucleotide sequence: TGTGCCAGCAGCTTAGTCCCGGGACAGGGACACTATGGCTACACCTTC. Its translation is CASSLVPGQGHYGYTF.

The V gene is TRBV24-1, the J gene TRBJ2-7; 7 bases map to TRBD1. The CDR3 spans 15 residues. The germline CDR1 and CDR2 sequences are KGHDR and SFDVKD. Trimming cost V 6 bases and J 5 bases; bases outside gene matches: 12. The CDR3 is CATSWETGIPHEQYF. As DNA, the CDR3 is TGTGCCACCAGTTGGGAGACAGGGATCCCCCACGAGCAGTACTTC.

V is TRBV5-4 and J is TRBJ1-5; 9 nucleotides align to TRBD1. The CDR3 consists of 15 residues. CDR1 SGHNT and CDR2 YYREEE come from the germline V gene (reference sequence). Losses at the gene ends were 4 bases for V and 4 bases for J; bases not matched to a gene: 6. The CDR3 spells CASSIQGARNQPQHF. CDR3 bases: TGTGCCAGCAGCATACAGGGGGCGCGAAATCAGCCCCAGCATTTT.

In its sample, this clone was seen once. The V gene is TRBV2, the J gene TRBJ1-1, with D possibly being TRBD1 (5 bases). Germline V gene data show CDR1 as SNHLY and CDR2 as FYNNEI. There are 17 residues in the CDR3. V lost 6 bases and J lost 0, with 20 bases in between. CDR3 in DNA: TGTGCCAGCAGCCCCTATGGGCGGGGCGAGATGAACACTGAAGCTTTCTTT. It translates to CASSPYGRGEMNTEAFF.

The chain links TRBV5-4 to TRBJ2-5; 7 bases agree with TRBD1. This CDR3 contains 14 residues. Germline V gives CDR1 SGHNT, CDR2 YYREEE (reference sequence). With 1 base clipped from V and 3 bases from J, the junction kept 3 bases outside the gene matches. This chain's CDR3 is CASSLKQGKETQYF. The CDR3 nucleotides read TGTGCCAGCAGCTTGAAACAGGGGAAAGAGACCCAGTACTTC.

The rearrangement links TRBV24-1 to TRBJ2-1, with TRBD2 matching 11 bases. CDR1 and CDR2 (germline): KGHDR, SFDVKD. The CDR3 sequence is 16 residues long. The V segment lost 0 bases and the J segment 6 bases; nucleotides outside the gene matches: 3. CDR3 amino acids: CATSDLLTSGSNEQFF. In DNA, the CDR3 is TGTGCCACCAGTGATTTGCTAACTAGCGGGAGCAATGAGCAGTTCTTC.

The chain's CDR3 is CSVEDRGRATEAFF. The CDR3 coding sequence is TGCAGCGTTGAAGATCGAGGCAGGGCCACTGAAGCTTTCTTT. The genes are TRBV29-1 and TRBJ1-1; the D gene is possibly TRBD1 (5 bases). The CDR3 consists of 14 residues. Per germline, CDR1 SQVTM and CDR2 ANQGSEA. V was trimmed by 0 bases and J by 4 bases, leaving 12 bases between them.

This rearrangement joins TRBV7-2 to TRBJ2-7; D gene uncertain. The V end lost 8 bases, the J end lost 5 bases, and 13 bases lay between the germline ends. The length of the CDR3 is 12 residues. Germline loops: CDR1 SGHTA, CDR2 FQGNSA. The CDR3 bases are TGTGCCAGCGCTTGGGCAGGAAACGAGCAGTACTTC. It codes for CASAWAGNEQYF.

The V call is TRBV6-6, the J call TRBJ1-2, with 8 nucleotides matching TRBD1. The CDR3 has 12 amino acids. Losses at the gene ends were 0 bases for V and 13 bases for J; bases not matched to a gene: 4. Germline loops: CDR1 MNHNY, CDR2 SVGAGI (reference sequence). CDR3 coding DNA: TGTGCCAGCAGTTACTCGAGGACAGGGTCCACCTTC. Amino acid sequence: CASSYSRTGSTF.

The chain is built from TRBV7-2 and TRBJ1-1, with 8 bases that match TRBD1. The CDR3 extends over 15 amino acids. CDR1 and CDR2 from the germline V gene are SGHTA and FQGNSA. The junction had 5 bases not matched to a gene; V was cut back by 0 bases and J by 5 bases. This CDR3 is CASSLATGGGTEAFF. DNA for the CDR3: TGTGCCAGCAGCTTAGCCACAGGGGGAGGGACTGAAGCTTTCTTT.

The V gene is TRBV7-9, the J gene TRBJ1-5, with no clear D. Germline V gene lookup returns CDR1 SEHNR and CDR2 FQNEAQ (reference sequence). The CDR3 covers 14 residues. The germline V and J ends were trimmed by 1 base and 3 bases, with 7 bases remaining between them. Here the CDR3 reads CASSLGENNQPQHF. In nucleotides, the CDR3 is TGTGCCAGCAGCTTAGGGGAGAACAATCAGCCCCAGCATTTT.

This chain connects TRBV5-1 to TRBJ1-4; a weak D match, TRBD1 (5 bases). Trimming left V 4 bases short and J 0 bases short, with 10 bases between. Germline values: CDR1 SGHRS, CDR2 YFSETQ. This CDR3 is built from 15 residues. DNA of the CDR3: TGCGCCAGCAGCACCCAGGGTGCAACTAATGAAAAACTGTTTTTT. This sequence encodes CASSTQGATNEKLFF. The full variable domain, in which reference TRBV5-1 and TRBJ1-4 provide the parts outside the CDR3, is KAGVTQTPRYLIKTRGQQVTLSCSPISGHRSVSWYQQTPGQGLQFLFEYFSETQRNKGNFPGRFSGRQFSNSRSEMNVSTLELGDSALYLCASSTQGATNEKLFFGSGTQLSVL.

The chain has TRBV3-1 (or the pseudogene TRBV3-2) and TRBJ1-2, with D possibly being TRBD1 (5 bases). Germline CDR1 LGHDT, CDR2 YNNKEL (reference sequence). There are 12 residues in the CDR3. The V gene lost 5 bases and the J gene lost 4 bases, with 8 bases spanning the gap. CDR3 in DNA: TGTGCCAGCAGCGTTCAGGGCTATGGCTACACCTTC. Its protein is CASSVQGYGYTF.

V and J are TRBV5-6 and TRBJ2-5, with 9 nucleotides matching TRBD1. J gave up 2 bases and V 1 base, and 3 bases lay outside the gene matches. CDR3 length equals 15 residues. The germline gives CDR1 SGHDT, CDR2 YYEEEE. The chain's CDR3 is CASSLPGQGQETQYF. The CDR3, as DNA: TGTGCCAGCAGCTTGCCGGGACAGGGACAAGAGACCCAGTACTTC.

The rearrangement links TRBV14 to TRBJ1-6, with D possibly matching TRBD1 (5 bases). The CDR3 sequence is 17 residues long. The V end was cut by 0 bases, the J end by 8 bases, with 17 bases between. Germline loops: CDR1 SGHDN, CDR2 FVKESK. Written as DNA, the CDR3 is TGTGCCAGCAGCCAAGATTCATCGGGCAGGGAGGATTCACCCCTCCACTTT. Its translation is CASSQDSSGREDSPLHF.

The rearrangement links TRBV19 to TRBJ2-1; D not certain. This CDR3 is built from 12 residues. CDR1 and CDR2 from the germline V gene are LNHDA and SQIVND (reference sequence). V dropped 5 bases and J dropped 12 bases, with 14 bases sitting between them. As DNA, the CDR3 is TGTGCCAGTAGTGCTAGACTCCATCCGCAGTTCTTC. Residues: CASSARLHPQFF.

Concerning this clone itself: Germline and junction disagree at one end, which may indicate a read error. The chain has TRBV6-1 and TRBJ2-1; maybe TRBD1 (6 bases). The CDR3 sequence is 14 residues long. Germline V gene data show CDR1 as MNHNS and CDR2 as SASEGT. Here the CDR3 DNA reads TGTGCCAGCAGTGAACTCAGGGGACACAATGAACAGTTCTTC. Its protein is CASSELRGHNEQFF.

V gene TRBV5-4 combines with J gene TRBJ2-2; maybe TRBD1 (5 bases). Trimming left V 4 bases short and J 3 bases short, with 10 bases between. CDR3 length: 14 residues. CDR1 and CDR2 from the germline V gene are SGHNT and YYREEE (reference sequence). The CDR3 sequence: CASSPGKDTGELFF. For the CDR3, the DNA is TGTGCCAGCAGCCCAGGGAAGGACACCGGGGAGCTGTTTTTT.